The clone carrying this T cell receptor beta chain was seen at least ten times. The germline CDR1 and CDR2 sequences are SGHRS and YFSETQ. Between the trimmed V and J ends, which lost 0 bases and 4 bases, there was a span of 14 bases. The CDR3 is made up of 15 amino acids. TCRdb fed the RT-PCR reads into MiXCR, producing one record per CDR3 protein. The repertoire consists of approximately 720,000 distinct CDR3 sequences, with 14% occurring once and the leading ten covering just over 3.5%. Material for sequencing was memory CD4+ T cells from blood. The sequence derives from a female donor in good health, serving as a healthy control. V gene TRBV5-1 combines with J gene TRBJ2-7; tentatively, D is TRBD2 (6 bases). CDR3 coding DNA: TGCGCCAGCAGCTTGGGAGGGACGGGACTTTACGAGCAGTACTTC. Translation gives CASSLGGTGLYEQYF.